This T cell receptor (beta chain) was sequenced for a study of molecular identifiers for immune sequencing clone quantification (dated by TCRdb to the late 2010s). Background on the whole study: For a replicate experiment, the RNA from either approximately 20,000 or 100,000 naive CD8 T cells was divided into five aliquots, and four of those aliquots went on to sequencing. The study was a methods study using CD8 T cells to benchmark molecular-identifier clustering-based TCR repertoire sequencing (MIDCIRS) and TCR RNA copy counting. Paper-wide results and their limitations: The naive libraries included spiked-in Jurkat TCR RNA (roughly ten copies' worth), and this Jurkat TCR RNA is not part of the donor repertoire. Modeling indicated roughly 3.3 TCR RNA copies recovered per cell, compared with 9.5 to 10 by digital PCR, which implies a capture efficiency of approximately 30%. Highly expanded clone sizes could be underestimated because identical TCR molecules may share a barcode. Spiked-in Jurkat TCR RNA equal to a single cell's worth was reported to be detectable even within 1,200,000 naive CD8 T cells. In CMV-specific effector cells, over 98% of molecules were held by clones above 20 RNA copies, whereas under 1% of molecules were held by such clones in naive cells. When barcode sub-clustering was not used, chimeric consensus sequences inflated TCR diversity, with chimeras reaching as high as 47%.

Libraries of naive CD8 T cells were built from anywhere between roughly 20,000 and 1,100,000 sorted cells, with 10%, 30% or 50% of the purified RNA used. Naive CD8 T cells were FACS-sorted as CD8+CD4-CCR7+CD45RA+ on a BD FACSAria II into RLT Plus buffer. Nine to eleven TCR copies' worth of Jurkat RNA were spiked into about 19,000-1,100,000 naive CD8 T cell samples to test detection sensitivity. CD8 T cells were enriched using RosetteSep CD8+ T Cell Enrichment Cocktail and Ficoll-Paque, and the enriched cells then underwent ACK red cell lysis. CDR3 length: 15 amino acids, cysteine to phenylalanine. Solely the CDR3 DNA is kept, with 45 bases framed from the first base. Reading the germline V gene gives CDR1 SGHRS and CDR2 YFSETQ. Relative to germline, V is missing 5 bases and J is missing 5 bases, with 5 bases of the junction outside any gene match. This clonotype was counted many times. Its antigen is unknown. Base qualities are not at hand, and no much larger clone is one base apart.

Library preparation employed PCR. Instrument on record: NextSeq 500. Bulk TCR libraries were prepared as previously described, using TCR primers listed in Table S5. Purification of total RNA was performed with the Qiagen AllPrep DNA/RNA kit. Before analysis, reads from multiple sequencing runs of one library were combined. Per the source publication's procedure: Reads were retained only if their TCR constant sequence matched exactly, and those retained reads were trimmed to 150 nt and grouped according to their 12-nt molecular barcodes. Reads inside each barcode group were sub-clustered using a 15% Levenshtein threshold, and a quality-weighted consensus sequence was constructed for each RNA molecule. Non-functional sequences were discarded, and so were lower-count sequences lying one edit away from another sequence. On the basis of fitting two negative binomial distributions, barcode sub-clusters with fewer than 20% of the maximum read count were discarded. Through fastp at Q25 and MiXCR, TCRdb rebuilt clones from the public reads, retaining in-frame beta chains. Rows with a matching CDR3 protein are joined into one entry that keeps the most common DNA and genes. TCRdb, rather than the study authors, made the V and J calls. This sample has approximately 630,000 distinct CDR3 sequences in its table, and roughly 27% of those were observed once. The ten largest clones represent about 0.78% of the sample.

The sequenced material came from naive CD8+ T cells from blood, with Jurkat cell RNA spiked in. The sample's cell subset or site label, decoded: FACS-sorted CD8+CD4-CCR7+CD45RA+ naive T cells. Recombination linked TRBV5-1 to TRBJ2-5, with 14 junctional bases fitting TRBD2. The source of this sequence is a human donor in good health. Some libraries in this study had Jurkat cell RNA spiked in. The CDR3 region has the sequence CASRPWTSGRETQYF. The sequenced DNA is TGCGCCAGCAGGCCATGGACTAGCGGGAGGGAGACCCAGTACTTC.